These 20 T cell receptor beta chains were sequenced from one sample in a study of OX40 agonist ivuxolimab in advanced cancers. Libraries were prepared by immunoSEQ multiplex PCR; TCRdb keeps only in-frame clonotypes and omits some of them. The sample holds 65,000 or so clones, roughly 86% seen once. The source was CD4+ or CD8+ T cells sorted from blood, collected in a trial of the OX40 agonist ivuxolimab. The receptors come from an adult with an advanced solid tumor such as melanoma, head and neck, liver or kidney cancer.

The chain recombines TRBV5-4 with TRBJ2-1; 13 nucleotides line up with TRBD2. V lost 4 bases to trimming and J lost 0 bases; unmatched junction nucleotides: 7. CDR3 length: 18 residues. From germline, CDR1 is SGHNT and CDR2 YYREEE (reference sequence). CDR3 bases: TGTGCCAGCAGCCCGGGACTAGCGGGGCGTACCTCCTACAATGAGCAGTTCTTC. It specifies CASSPGLAGRTSYNEQFF.

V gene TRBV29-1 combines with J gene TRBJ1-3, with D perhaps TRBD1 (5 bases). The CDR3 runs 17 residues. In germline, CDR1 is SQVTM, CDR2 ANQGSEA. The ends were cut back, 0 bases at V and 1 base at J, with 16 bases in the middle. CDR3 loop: CSVEDEPGRFSGNTIYF. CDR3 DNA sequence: TGCAGCGTTGAAGATGAGCCGGGGCGGTTTTCTGGAAACACCATATATTTT. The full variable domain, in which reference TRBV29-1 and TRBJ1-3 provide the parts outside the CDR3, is SAVISQKPSRDICQRGTSLTIQCQVDSQVTMMFWYRQQPGQSLTLIATANQGSEATYESGFVIDKFPISRPNLTFSTLTVSNMSPEDSSIYLCSVEDEPGRFSGNTIYFGEGSWLTVV.

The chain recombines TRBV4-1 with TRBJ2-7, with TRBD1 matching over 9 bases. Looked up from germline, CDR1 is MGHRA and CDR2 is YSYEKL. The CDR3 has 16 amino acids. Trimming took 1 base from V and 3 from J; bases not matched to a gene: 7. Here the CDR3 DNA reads TGCGCCAGCAGCCAAGTGACCGGGACAGGGATCTACGAGCAGTACTTC. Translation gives CASSQVTGTGIYEQYF.

The CDR3 loop is CASSPIAGADYNEQFF. For the CDR3, the DNA is TGTGCCAGCAGTCCAATAGCGGGAGCGGACTACAATGAGCAGTTCTTC. This chain joins TRBV27 and TRBJ2-1, with 9 nucleotides matching TRBD2. Germline V gene sequence: CDR1 MNHEY, CDR2 SMNVEV (reference sequence). The CDR3 is 16 amino acids. V shed 5 bases and J 3 bases; nucleotides not matched to a gene: 8.

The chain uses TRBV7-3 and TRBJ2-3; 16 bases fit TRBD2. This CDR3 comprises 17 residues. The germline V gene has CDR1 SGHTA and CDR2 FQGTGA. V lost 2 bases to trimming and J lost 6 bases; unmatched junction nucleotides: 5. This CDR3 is CASSLLGLAGGPDTQYF. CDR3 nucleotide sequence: TGTGCCAGCAGCTTACTGGGACTAGCGGGAGGGCCCGATACGCAGTATTTT.

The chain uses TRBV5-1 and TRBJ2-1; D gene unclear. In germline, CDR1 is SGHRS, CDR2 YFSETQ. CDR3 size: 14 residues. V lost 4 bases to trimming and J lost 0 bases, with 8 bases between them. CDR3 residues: CASSVEFSYNEQFF. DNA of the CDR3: TGCGCCAGCAGCGTGGAATTCTCCTACAATGAGCAGTTCTTC.

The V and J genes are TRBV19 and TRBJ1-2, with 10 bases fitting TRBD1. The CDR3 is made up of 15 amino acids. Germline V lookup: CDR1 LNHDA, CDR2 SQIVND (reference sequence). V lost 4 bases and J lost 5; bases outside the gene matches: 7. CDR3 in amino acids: CASSTPGQGQYGYTF. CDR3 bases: TGTGCCAGTAGTACGCCGGGACAGGGGCAGTATGGCTACACCTTC. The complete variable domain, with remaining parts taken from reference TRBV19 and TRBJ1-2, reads DGGITQSPKYLFRKEGQNVTLSCEQNLNHDAMYWYRQDPGQGLRLIYYSQIVNDFQKGDIAEGYSVSREKKESFPLTVTSAQKNPTAFYLCASSTPGQGQYGYTFGSGTRLTVV.

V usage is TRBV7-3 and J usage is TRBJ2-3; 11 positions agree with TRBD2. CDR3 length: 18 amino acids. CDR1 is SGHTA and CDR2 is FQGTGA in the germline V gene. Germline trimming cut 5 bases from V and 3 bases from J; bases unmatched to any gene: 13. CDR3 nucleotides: TGTGCCAGCAGCCCCCGACCCCCACTAGCGGGAGAGACAGATACGCAGTATTTT. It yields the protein CASSPRPPLAGETDTQYF.

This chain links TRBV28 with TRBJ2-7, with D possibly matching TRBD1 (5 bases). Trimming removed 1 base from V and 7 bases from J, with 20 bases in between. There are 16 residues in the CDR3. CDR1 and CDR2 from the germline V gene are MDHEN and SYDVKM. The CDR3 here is CASSLSPLTSGSEQYF. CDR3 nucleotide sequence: TGTGCCAGCAGTTTATCCCCTTTAACCTCAGGGTCGGAGCAGTACTTC. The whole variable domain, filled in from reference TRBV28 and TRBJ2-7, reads DVKVTQSSRYLVKRTGEKVFLECVQDMDHENMFWYRQDPGLGLRLIYFSYDVKMKEKGDIPEGYSVSREKKERFSLILESASTNQTSMYLCASSLSPLTSGSEQYFGPGTRLTVT.

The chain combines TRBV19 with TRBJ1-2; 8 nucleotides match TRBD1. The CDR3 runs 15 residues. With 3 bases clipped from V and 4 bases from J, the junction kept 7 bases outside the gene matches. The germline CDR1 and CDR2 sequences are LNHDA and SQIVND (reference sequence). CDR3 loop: CASSMDSRGPYGYTF. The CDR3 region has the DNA TGTGCCAGTAGTATGGACTCCAGGGGGCCCTATGGCTACACCTTC. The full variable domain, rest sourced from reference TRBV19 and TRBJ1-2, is DGGITQSPKYLFRKEGQNVTLSCEQNLNHDAMYWYRQDPGQGLRLIYYSQIVNDFQKGDIAEGYSVSREKKESFPLTVTSAQKNPTAFYLCASSMDSRGPYGYTFGSGTRLTVV.

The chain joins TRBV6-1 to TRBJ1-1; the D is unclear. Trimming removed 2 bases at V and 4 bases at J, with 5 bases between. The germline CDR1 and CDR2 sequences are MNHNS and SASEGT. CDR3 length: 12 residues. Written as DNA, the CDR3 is TGTGCCAGCAGTGAAATTGGCACTGAAGCTTTCTTT. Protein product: CASSEIGTEAFF.

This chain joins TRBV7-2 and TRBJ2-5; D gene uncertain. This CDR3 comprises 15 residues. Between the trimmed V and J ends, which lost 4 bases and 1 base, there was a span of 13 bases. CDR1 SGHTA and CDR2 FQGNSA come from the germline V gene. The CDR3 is CASSYLWGPQETQYF. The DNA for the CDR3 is TGTGCCAGCAGCTACCTTTGGGGTCCCCAAGAGACCCAGTACTTC.

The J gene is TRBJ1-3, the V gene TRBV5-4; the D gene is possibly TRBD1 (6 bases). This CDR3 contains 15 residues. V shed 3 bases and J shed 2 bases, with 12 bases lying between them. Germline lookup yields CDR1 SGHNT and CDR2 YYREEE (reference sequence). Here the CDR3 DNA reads TGTGCCAGCAGCTCGGGGGCGGGGGCTGGAAACACCATATATTTT. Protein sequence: CASSSGAGAGNTIYF.

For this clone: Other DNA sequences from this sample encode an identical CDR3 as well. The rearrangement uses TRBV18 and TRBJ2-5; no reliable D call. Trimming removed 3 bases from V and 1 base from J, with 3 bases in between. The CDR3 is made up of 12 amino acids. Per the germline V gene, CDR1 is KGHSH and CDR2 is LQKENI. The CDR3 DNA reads TGTGCCAGCTCACCCTCCCAAGAGACCCAGTACTTC. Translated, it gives CASSPSQETQYF.

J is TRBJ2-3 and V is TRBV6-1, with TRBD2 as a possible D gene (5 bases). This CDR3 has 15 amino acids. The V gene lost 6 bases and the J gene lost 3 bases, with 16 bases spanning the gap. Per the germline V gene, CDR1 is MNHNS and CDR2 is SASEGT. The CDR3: CASSPGYSRTDTQYF. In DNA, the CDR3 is TGTGCCAGCAGCCCGGGGTATTCTCGGACAGATACGCAGTATTTT.

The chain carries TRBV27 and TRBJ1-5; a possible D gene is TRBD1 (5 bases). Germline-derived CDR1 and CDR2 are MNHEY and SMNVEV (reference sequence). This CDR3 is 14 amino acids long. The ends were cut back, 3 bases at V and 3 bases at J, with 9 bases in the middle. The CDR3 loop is CASSFEGPNQPQHF. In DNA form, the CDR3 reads TGTGCCAGCAGTTTTGAGGGACCCAATCAGCCCCAGCATTTT.

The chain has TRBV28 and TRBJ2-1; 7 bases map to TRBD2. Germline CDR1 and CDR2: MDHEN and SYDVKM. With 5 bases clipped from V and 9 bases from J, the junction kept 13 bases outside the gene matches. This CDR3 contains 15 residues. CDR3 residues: CASSAMGGRSGEQFF. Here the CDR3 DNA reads TGTGCCAGCAGTGCGATGGGAGGGCGGAGCGGTGAGCAGTTCTTC.

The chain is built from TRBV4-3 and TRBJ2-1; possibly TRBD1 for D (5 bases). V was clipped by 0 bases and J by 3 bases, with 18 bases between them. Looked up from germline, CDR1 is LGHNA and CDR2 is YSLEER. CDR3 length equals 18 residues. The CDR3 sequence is CASSQEKRPGWYYNEQFF. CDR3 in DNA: TGCGCCAGCAGCCAAGAAAAACGTCCAGGGTGGTACTACAATGAGCAGTTCTTC.

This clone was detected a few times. The CDR3 region has the DNA TGTGCCAGCTCACCTAGGGGCAACTCCTACGAGCAGTACTTC. This sequence encodes CASSPRGNSYEQYF. This chain connects TRBV18 to TRBJ2-7; possibly TRBD1 for D (5 bases). The germline V and J ends were trimmed by 3 bases and 0 bases, with 9 bases remaining between them. The CDR3 contains 14 residues. Germline V gives CDR1 KGHSH, CDR2 LQKENI.

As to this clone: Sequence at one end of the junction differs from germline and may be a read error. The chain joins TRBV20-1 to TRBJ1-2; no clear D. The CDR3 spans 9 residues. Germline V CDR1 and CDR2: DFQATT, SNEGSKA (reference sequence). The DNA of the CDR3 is TGCAGTGGGCCTGCGCCTCTCCACTTC. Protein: CSGPAPLHF.